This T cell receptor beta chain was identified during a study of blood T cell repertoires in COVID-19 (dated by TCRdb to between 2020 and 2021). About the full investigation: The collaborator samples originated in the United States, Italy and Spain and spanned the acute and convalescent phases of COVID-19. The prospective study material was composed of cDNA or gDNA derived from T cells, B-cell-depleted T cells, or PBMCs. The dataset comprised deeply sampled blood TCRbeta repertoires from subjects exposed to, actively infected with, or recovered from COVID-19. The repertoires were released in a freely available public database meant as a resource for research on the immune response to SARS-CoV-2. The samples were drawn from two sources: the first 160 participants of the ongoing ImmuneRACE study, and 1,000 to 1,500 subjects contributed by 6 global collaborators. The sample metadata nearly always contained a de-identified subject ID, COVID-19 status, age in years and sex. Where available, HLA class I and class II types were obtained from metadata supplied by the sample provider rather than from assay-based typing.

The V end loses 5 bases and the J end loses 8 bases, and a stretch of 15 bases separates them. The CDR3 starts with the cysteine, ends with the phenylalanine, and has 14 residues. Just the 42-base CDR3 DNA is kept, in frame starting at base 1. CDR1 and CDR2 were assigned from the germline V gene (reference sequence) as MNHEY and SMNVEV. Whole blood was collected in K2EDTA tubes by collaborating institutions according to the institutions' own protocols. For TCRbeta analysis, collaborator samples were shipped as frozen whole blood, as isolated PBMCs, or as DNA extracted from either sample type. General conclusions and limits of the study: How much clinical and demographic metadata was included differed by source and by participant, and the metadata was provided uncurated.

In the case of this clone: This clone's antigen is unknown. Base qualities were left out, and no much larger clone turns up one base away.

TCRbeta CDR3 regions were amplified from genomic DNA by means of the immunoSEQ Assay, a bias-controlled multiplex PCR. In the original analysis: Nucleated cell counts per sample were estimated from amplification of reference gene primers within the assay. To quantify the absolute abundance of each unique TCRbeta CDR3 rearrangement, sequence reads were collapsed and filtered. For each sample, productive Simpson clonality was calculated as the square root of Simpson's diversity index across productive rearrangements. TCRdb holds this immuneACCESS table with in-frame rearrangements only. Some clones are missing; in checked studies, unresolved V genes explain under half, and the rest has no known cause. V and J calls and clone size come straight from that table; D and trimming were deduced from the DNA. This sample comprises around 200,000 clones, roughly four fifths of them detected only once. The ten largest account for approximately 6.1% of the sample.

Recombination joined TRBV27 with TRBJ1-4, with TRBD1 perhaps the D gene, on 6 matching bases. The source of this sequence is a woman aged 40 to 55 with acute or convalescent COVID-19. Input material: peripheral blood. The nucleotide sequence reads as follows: TGTGCCAGCAGTATACAGGGTTATGACGAAAAACTGTTTTTT. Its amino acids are CASSIQGYDEKLFF.